The clone carrying this TCR beta chain appeared once. This entry belongs to a study of blood T cell repertoires in COVID-19. Overall study: From the United States, Italy and Spain came samples of acute and convalescent COVID-19. The analysed material was cDNA or gDNA that came from T cells, B-cell-depleted T cells, or PBMCs.

Authors' processing steps: Researchers report that nucleated cell counts were estimated from reference gene primer amplification. Sequencing was performed with immunoSEQ multiplex PCR; in TCRdb, only in-frame clones are kept and a portion is missing. V, J and clone size are those of that table, while D and trimming were read from the DNA. Of 120,000 to 150,000 clones in the sample, under 80% were seen once. V lost 2 bases, J lost 0 bases, and 4 bases lay in between. CDR3 size: 13 residues. The sample was peripheral blood. This TCR derives from a man in his sixties with acute or convalescent COVID-19. V gene TRBV12-3 or TRBV12-4 combines with J gene TRBJ2-5; no clear D gene. The CDR3 DNA reads as TGTGCCAGCAGTTTAAACAACCAAGAGACCCAGTACTTC. This sequence encodes CASSLNNQETQYF.